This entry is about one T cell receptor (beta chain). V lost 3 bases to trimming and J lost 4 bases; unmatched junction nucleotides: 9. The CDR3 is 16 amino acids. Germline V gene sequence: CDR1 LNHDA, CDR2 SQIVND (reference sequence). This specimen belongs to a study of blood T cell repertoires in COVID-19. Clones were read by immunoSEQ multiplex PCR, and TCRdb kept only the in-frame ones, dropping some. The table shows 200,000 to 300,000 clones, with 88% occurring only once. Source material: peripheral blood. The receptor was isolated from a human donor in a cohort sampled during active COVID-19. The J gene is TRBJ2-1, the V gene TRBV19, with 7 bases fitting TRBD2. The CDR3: CASSMAPSGVYNEQFF. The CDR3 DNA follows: TGTGCCAGTAGTATGGCTCCCAGCGGGGTGTACAATGAGCAGTTCTTC.